Listed below are T cell receptor beta chains from one sample, sequenced in a study of neurological immune-mediated disorders. One entry per CDR3 protein results from TCRdb running MiXCR on the 5' RACE reads. The profile shows about 40,000 distinct CDR3 sequences, over 12% of them singletons. The sample comprised PBMCs. These receptors all come from a woman in her forties or fifties with HTLV-1-associated myelopathy (HAM/TSP). Both conserved end residues are part of each CDR3. Each record gives: V gene, clone size, D gene, J gene, CDR3 DNA, CDR3 protein. The D gene is left open where the match is weak. Clone size is not always given. Where it is, it says once, few, many or a class for expanded clones.

V gene: TRBV7-2
clone size: .
D gene: TRBD2
J gene: TRBJ2-3
CDR3 DNA: TGTGCCAGCAGCTTAGCCAGCGGGGGGGCCACAGATACGCAGTATTTT
CDR3 protein: CASSLASGGATDTQYF

V gene: TRBV15
clone size: .
D gene: .
J gene: TRBJ1-1
CDR3 DNA: TGTGCCACCAGCAGAGATCGAGGGGGTAACACTGAAGCTTTCTTT
CDR3 protein: CATSRDRGGNTEAFF

V gene: TRBV20-1
clone size: many
D gene: .
J gene: TRBJ1-6
CDR3 DNA: TGCAGTGCACGGGGTTTGGGGGCTTACGCTCCCCTCCACTTT
CDR3 protein: CSARGLGAYAPLHF

V gene: TRBV2
clone size: many
D gene: TRBD2
J gene: TRBJ2-1
CDR3 DNA: TGTGCCAGCAGACCTAGCGGGGGGAGCTCCTACAATGAGCAGTTCTTC
CDR3 protein: CASRPSGGSSYNEQFF

V gene: TRBV27
clone size: many
D gene: .
J gene: TRBJ1-1
CDR3 DNA: TGTGCCAGCAGTTTATTGGGGGGGGACACTGAAGCTTTCTTT
CDR3 protein: CASSLLGGDTEAFF

V gene: TRBV7-6
clone size: many
D gene: .
J gene: TRBJ2-7
CDR3 DNA: TGTGCCACCATGTACGAGCAGTACTTC
CDR3 protein: CATMYEQYF

V gene: TRBV20-1
clone size: many
D gene: TRBD1
J gene: TRBJ2-5
CDR3 DNA: TGCAGCGGGGGACAGGGTGGGTACCAAGAGACCCAGTACTTC
CDR3 protein: CSGGQGGYQETQYF

V gene: TRBV7-2
clone size: many
D gene: .
J gene: TRBJ1-2
CDR3 DNA: TGTGCCAGCAGCTTAATGGTGGCAGGGTGGGGAGGCTACACCTTC
CDR3 protein: CASSLMVAGWGGYTF

V gene: TRBV27
clone size: many
D gene: .
J gene: TRBJ1-1
CDR3 DNA: TGTGCCAGCAGTTTATCCCCAACCACTGAAGCTTTCTTT
CDR3 protein: CASSLSPTTEAFF

V gene: TRBV4-3
clone size: many
D gene: .
J gene: TRBJ1-5
CDR3 DNA: TGCGCCAGCAGCCAAGGTTCGGGAAATCAGCCCCAGCATTTT
CDR3 protein: CASSQGSGNQPQHF

V gene: TRBV6-5
clone size: many
D gene: .
J gene: TRBJ1-2
CDR3 DNA: TGTGCCAGCAGTTACTCTAGGGGGGGCGCGGATGGCTACACCTTC
CDR3 protein: CASSYSRGGADGYTF

V gene: TRBV25-1
clone size: few
D gene: TRBD1
J gene: TRBJ2-1
CDR3 DNA: TGTGCCAGCAGCTCGGGACAGGGGTTTTACAATGAGCAGTTCTTC
CDR3 protein: CASSSGQGFYNEQFF

V gene: TRBV20-1
clone size: many
D gene: TRBD2
J gene: TRBJ2-1
CDR3 DNA: TGCAGTGCTGAGGGACTAGCGGGCCGGGAGGGGAATGAGCAGTTCTTC
CDR3 protein: CSAEGLAGREGNEQFF

V gene: TRBV7-2
clone size: many
D gene: .
J gene: TRBJ1-1
CDR3 DNA: TGTGCCAGCAGCTTGAGGGGGGCCATGAACACTGAAGCTTTCTTT
CDR3 protein: CASSLRGAMNTEAFF

V gene: TRBV2
clone size: many
D gene: .
J gene: TRBJ2-7
CDR3 DNA: TGTGCCGGCCGCCGGGGGTATATTGGAGAGCAGTACTTC
CDR3 protein: CAGRRGYIGEQYF

V gene: TRBV7-2
clone size: many
D gene: TRBD1
J gene: TRBJ1-5
CDR3 DNA: TGTGCCAGCAGCCCTGATCCGGGACAGGCCTTTCAGCCCCAGCATTTT
CDR3 protein: CASSPDPGQAFQPQHF

V gene: TRBV5-1
clone size: many
D gene: TRBD2
J gene: TRBJ2-2
CDR3 DNA: TGCGCCAGCAGCGTTACTAGCGGACTTACCGGGGAGCTGTTTTTT
CDR3 protein: CASSVTSGLTGELFF

V gene: TRBV6-5
clone size: few
D gene: .
J gene: TRBJ1-3
CDR3 DNA: TGTGCCAGCAGTTACTCGAGAACAGCTGGAAACACCATATATTTT
CDR3 protein: CASSYSRTAGNTIYF

V gene: TRBV7-8
clone size: many
D gene: .
J gene: TRBJ1-4
CDR3 DNA: TGTGCCAGCAGCTTAGCGGAGGTTGGCGATGAAAAACTGTTTTTT
CDR3 protein: CASSLAEVGDEKLFF

V gene: TRBV20-1
clone size: many
D gene: TRBD2
J gene: TRBJ2-3
CDR3 DNA: TGCAGTGCTAGAGATTGGCGGGAGGATACGCAGTATTTT
CDR3 protein: CSARDWREDTQYF